The present T cell receptor (beta chain) was sequenced within a study of T cells in Graves' hyperthyroidism and ophthalmopathy. There were TCR beta CDR3 regions amplified from RNA transcripts. HTBI primers were employed in a first-round RT-PCR of the TCR CDR3. TCRdb fed the multiplex PCR reads into MiXCR, producing one record per CDR3 protein. The table shows approximately 600,000 distinct CDR3 sequences, with around 20% occurring only once. With duration under 3 months, ophthalmopathy was active: Clinical Activity Score at least 3, NOSPECS at least 4. With respect to this clonotype: Its specificity is not known.

Study results and limitations: Ophthalmopathy was told apart from stable hyperthyroidism by a 13 V-J model. The model identified upcoming ophthalmopathy a median around 7.1 months ahead of onset.

The CDR3 length is 11 residues. Germline CDR1 is LGHDT and CDR2 is YNNKEL (reference sequence). The germline V and J ends were trimmed by 2 bases and 8 bases, with 4 bases remaining between them. The TCR was taken from a man aged 25-45 years with Graves' ophthalmopathy. The chain links TRBV3-1 to TRBJ1-3; D not certain. The sample was blood. CDR3 DNA sequence: TGTGCCAGCAGCCAACTAGACACCATATATTTT. This encodes CASSQLDTIYF. Together with reference TRBV3-1 and TRBJ1-3, the CDR3 gives the full variable domain: DTAVSQTPKYLVTQMGNDKSIKCEQNLGHDTMYWYKQDSKKFLKIMFSYNNKELIINETVPNRFSPKSPDKAHLNLHINSLELGDSAVYFCASSQLDTIYFGEGSWLTVV.